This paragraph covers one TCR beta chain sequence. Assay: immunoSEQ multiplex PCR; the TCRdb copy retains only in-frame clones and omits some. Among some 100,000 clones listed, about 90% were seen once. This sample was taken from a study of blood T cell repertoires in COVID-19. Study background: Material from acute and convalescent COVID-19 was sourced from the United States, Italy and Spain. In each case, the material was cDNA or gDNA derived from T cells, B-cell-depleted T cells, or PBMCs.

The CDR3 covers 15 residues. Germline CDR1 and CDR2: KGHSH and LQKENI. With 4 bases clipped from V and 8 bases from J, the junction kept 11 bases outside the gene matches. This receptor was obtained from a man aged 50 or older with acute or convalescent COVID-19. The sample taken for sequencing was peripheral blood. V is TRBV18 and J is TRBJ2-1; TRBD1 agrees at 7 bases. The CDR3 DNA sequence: TGTGCCAGCTCACAAGGGACAGTAATTCAGGATGAGCAGTTCTTC. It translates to CASSQGTVIQDEQFF.